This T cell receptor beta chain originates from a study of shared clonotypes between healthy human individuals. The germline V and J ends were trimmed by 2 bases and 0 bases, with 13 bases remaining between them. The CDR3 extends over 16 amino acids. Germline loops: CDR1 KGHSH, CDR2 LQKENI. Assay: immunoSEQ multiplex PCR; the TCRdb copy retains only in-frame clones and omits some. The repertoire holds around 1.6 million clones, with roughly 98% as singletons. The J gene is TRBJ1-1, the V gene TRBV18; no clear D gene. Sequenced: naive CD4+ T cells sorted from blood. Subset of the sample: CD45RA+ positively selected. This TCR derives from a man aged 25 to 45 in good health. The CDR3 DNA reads TGTGCCAGCTCACCAATTCAATTGGGGTTGAACACTGAAGCTTTCTTT. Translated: CASSPIQLGLNTEAFF.